This T cell receptor beta chain was found in a study of T cells after yellow fever vaccination. TCRdb re-analysed the 5' RACE reads in MiXCR, keeping a single row per CDR3 protein. The sample shows more than 110,000 distinct CDR3 sequences, 5% to 7.5% of them seen only once. This CDR3 is built from 14 residues. Germline CDR1 and CDR2: SGDLS and YYNGEE. The J segment lost 1 base and the V segment lost 4 bases, leaving 3 bases of the junction unmatched. Study results and limitations: Of the clonotypes, a small share occurred in both CD4 and CD8 compartments.

This clonotype has only a few counts. The antigen is unknown. The sample in question was CD4+ T cells sorted from PBMCs, obtained 10 days after the yellow fever booster vaccination. The sequence was collected from a man younger than 40 who received the YFV17D yellow fever vaccine. This chain uses TRBV9 with TRBJ1-2; 8 nucleotides line up with TRBD1. The CDR3 nucleotides are TGTGCCAGCAGCCCGGGACAGGATAACTATGGCTACACCTTC. It translates to CASSPGQDNYGYTF.